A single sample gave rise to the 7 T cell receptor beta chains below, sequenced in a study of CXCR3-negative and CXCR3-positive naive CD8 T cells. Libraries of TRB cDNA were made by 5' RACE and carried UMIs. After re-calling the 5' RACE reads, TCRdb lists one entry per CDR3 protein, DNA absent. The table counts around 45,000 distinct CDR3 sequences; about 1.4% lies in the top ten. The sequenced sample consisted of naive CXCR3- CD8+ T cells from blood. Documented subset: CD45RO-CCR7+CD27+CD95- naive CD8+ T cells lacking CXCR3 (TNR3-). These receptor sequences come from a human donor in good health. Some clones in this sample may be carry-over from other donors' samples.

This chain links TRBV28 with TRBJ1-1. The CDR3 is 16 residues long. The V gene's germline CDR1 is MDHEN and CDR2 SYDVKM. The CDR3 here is CASRPASETLGTEAFF.

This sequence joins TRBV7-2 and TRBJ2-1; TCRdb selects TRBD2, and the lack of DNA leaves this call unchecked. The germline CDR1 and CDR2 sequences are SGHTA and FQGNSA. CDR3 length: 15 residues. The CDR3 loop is CASSLLAGQHNEQFF.

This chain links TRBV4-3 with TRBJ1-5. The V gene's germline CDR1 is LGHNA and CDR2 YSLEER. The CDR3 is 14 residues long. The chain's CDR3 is CASSQDVENQPQHF.

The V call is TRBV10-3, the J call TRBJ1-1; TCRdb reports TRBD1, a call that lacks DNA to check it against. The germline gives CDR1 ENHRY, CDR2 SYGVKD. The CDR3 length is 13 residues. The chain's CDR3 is CAISWDRGTEAFF.

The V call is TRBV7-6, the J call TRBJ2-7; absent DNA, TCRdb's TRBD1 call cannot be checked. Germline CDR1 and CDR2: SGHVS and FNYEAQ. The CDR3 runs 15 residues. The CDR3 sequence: CASSPSDSYAYEQYF. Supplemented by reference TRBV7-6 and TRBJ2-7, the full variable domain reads GAGVSQSPRYKVTKRGQDVALRCDPISGHVSLYWYRQALGQGPEFLTYFNYEAQQDKSGLPNDRFSAERPEGSISTLTIQRTEQRDSAMYRCASSPSDSYAYEQYFGPGTRLTVT.

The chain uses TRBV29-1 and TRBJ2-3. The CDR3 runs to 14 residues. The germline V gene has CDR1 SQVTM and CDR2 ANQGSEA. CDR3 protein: CGGVDGSRTDTQYF.

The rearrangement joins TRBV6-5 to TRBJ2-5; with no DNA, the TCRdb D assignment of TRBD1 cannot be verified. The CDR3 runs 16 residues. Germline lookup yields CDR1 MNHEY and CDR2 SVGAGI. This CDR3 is CASSTPVLGLSETQYF.